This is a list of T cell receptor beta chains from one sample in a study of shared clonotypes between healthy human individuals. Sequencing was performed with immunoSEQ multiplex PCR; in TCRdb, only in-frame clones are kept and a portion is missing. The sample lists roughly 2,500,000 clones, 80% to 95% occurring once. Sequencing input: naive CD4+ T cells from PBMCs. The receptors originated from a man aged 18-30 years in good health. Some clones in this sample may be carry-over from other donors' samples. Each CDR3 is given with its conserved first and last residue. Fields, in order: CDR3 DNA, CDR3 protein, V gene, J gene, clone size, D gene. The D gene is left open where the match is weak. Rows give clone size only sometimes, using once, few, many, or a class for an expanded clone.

cdr3_nt: TGTGCCAGCAGCAAAGCCCGAATCGGGACAGGGAGGAAAGCTAACTATGGCTACACCTTC
cdr3_aa: CASSKARIGTGRKANYGYTF
v_call: TRBV21-1
j_call: TRBJ1-2
clone_size: .
d_call: .

cdr3_nt: TGCGCCAGCAGTGAGTCGCTAGCGGGAGCGCCAGATACGCAGTATTTT
cdr3_aa: CASSESLAGAPDTQYF
v_call: TRBV10-2
j_call: TRBJ2-3
clone_size: .
d_call: TRBD2

cdr3_nt: TGTGCCAGCAGCGTTCGCGGGAGTACAGATACGCAGTATTTT
cdr3_aa: CASSVRGSTDTQYF
v_call: TRBV9
j_call: TRBJ2-3
clone_size: .
d_call: TRBD2

cdr3_nt: TGTGCCAGCAGCCTGACCAACACAGATACGCAGTATTTT
cdr3_aa: CASSLTNTDTQYF
v_call: TRBV7-9
j_call: TRBJ2-3
clone_size: .
d_call: .

cdr3_nt: TGCGCCAGCAGCTTCGGACTAGCGGGAGGCACACAAGAGACCCAGTACTTC
cdr3_aa: CASSFGLAGGTQETQYF
v_call: TRBV5-1
j_call: TRBJ2-5
clone_size: .
d_call: TRBD2

cdr3_nt: TGTGCCAGCAGCGTAGGGACAGGAACGGGTGAGACCCAGTACTTC
cdr3_aa: CASSVGTGTGETQYF
v_call: TRBV9
j_call: TRBJ2-5
clone_size: .
d_call: TRBD1

cdr3_nt: TGTGCCATCCCTAGGGACAGCTCGGGAAATGAGCAGTTCTTC
cdr3_aa: CAIPRDSSGNEQFF
v_call: TRBV6-1
j_call: TRBJ2-1
clone_size: .
d_call: TRBD1

cdr3_nt: TGCGCCAGCAGCCGAGGACAGACGAACACCGGGGAGCTGTTTTTT
cdr3_aa: CASSRGQTNTGELFF
v_call: TRBV5-1
j_call: TRBJ2-2
clone_size: .
d_call: .

cdr3_nt: TGTGCCAGCAGCTTAGGGAGGGGAAGCGAGCAGTACTTC
cdr3_aa: CASSLGRGSEQYF
v_call: TRBV13
j_call: TRBJ2-7
clone_size: .
d_call: .

cdr3_nt: TGTGCCAGCAGCTTAGCCGACAGGGCCTACACCTTC
cdr3_aa: CASSLADRAYTF
v_call: TRBV7-9
j_call: TRBJ1-2
clone_size: .
d_call: TRBD1

cdr3_nt: TGTGCCAGCAGCTCCAGCGGGGGGAGCTCCTACAATGAGCAGTTCTTC
cdr3_aa: CASSSSGGSSYNEQFF
v_call: TRBV5-4
j_call: TRBJ2-1
clone_size: .
d_call: TRBD2

cdr3_nt: TGCAGCGTTGATCTGGCTCCCCACTCGTATCAAGAGACCCAGTACTTC
cdr3_aa: CSVDLAPHSYQETQYF
v_call: TRBV29-1
j_call: TRBJ2-5
clone_size: .
d_call: .

cdr3_nt: TGTGCCAGCAGGATCTACAATGAGCAGTTCTTC
cdr3_aa: CASRIYNEQFF
v_call: TRBV2
j_call: TRBJ2-1
clone_size: .
d_call: .

cdr3_nt: TGTGCCAGTAACCCCTTGGGGGGGGGAAGGTCCTACGAGCAGTACTTC
cdr3_aa: CASNPLGGGRSYEQYF
v_call: TRBV28
j_call: TRBJ2-7
clone_size: .
d_call: TRBD2

cdr3_nt: TGTGCCAGCGGGGACAGGGGAGGCTACGAGCAGTACTTC
cdr3_aa: CASGDRGGYEQYF
v_call: TRBV19
j_call: TRBJ2-7
clone_size: .
d_call: TRBD1

cdr3_nt: TGTGCCAGCAGTCCCGCCGACAGGGGCAATCAGCCCCAGCATTTT
cdr3_aa: CASSPADRGNQPQHF
v_call: TRBV28
j_call: TRBJ1-5
clone_size: once
d_call: TRBD1

cdr3_nt: TGTGCCAGCAGCTTGCCAGGGCCCTCTAACTATGGCTACACCTTC
cdr3_aa: CASSLPGPSNYGYTF
v_call: TRBV5-8
j_call: TRBJ1-2
clone_size: .
d_call: .

cdr3_nt: TGTGCCACCAGCTTTCGGTTGCGGGAGAGTGGGACCCAGTACTTC
cdr3_aa: CATSFRLRESGTQYF
v_call: TRBV15
j_call: TRBJ2-5
clone_size: .
d_call: TRBD2

cdr3_nt: TGTGCCAGCAGCCGCTTCGGGGTTGAGGACACCGGGGAGCTGTTTTTT
cdr3_aa: CASSRFGVEDTGELFF
v_call: TRBV27
j_call: TRBJ2-2
clone_size: .
d_call: .

cdr3_nt: TGTGCCAGCAGTAGACAGGGGGACACCGGGGAGCTGTTTTTT
cdr3_aa: CASSRQGDTGELFF
v_call: TRBV27
j_call: TRBJ2-2
clone_size: .
d_call: TRBD1

cdr3_nt: TGTGCCATCAGTGAGTCGGCTGTAGGCTACACCTTC
cdr3_aa: CAISESAVGYTF
v_call: TRBV10-3
j_call: TRBJ1-2
clone_size: .
d_call: .

cdr3_nt: TGCAGTGCTTCGGCTCAAGAGACCCAGTACTTC
cdr3_aa: CSASAQETQYF
v_call: TRBV20-1
j_call: TRBJ2-5
clone_size: .
d_call: .

cdr3_nt: TGCGCCAGCAGCCGGGGGACTTCCCGAGGGAACACTGAAGCTTTCTTT
cdr3_aa: CASSRGTSRGNTEAFF
v_call: TRBV5-1
j_call: TRBJ1-1
clone_size: .
d_call: .

cdr3_nt: TGTGCCAGCAGCCCGGGCCGCGGCTCTGGGGCCAACGTCCTGACTTTC
cdr3_aa: CASSPGRGSGANVLTF
v_call: TRBV11-3
j_call: TRBJ2-6
clone_size: .
d_call: .